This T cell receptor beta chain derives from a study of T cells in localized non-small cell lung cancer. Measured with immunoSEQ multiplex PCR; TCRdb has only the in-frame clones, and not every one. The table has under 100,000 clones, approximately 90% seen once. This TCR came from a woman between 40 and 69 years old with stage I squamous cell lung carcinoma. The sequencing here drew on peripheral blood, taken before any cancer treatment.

The CDR3 loop reads CASSEPAGIANEKLFF. CDR3 DNA: TGCGCCAGCAGTGAGCCGGCAGGCATAGCGAATGAAAAACTGTTTTTT. The rearrangement links TRBV10-2 to TRBJ1-4; D gene unclear. The CDR3 covers 16 residues. The germline V and J ends were trimmed by 2 bases and 5 bases, with 15 bases remaining between them. Germline-derived CDR1 and CDR2 are WSHSY and SAAADI.